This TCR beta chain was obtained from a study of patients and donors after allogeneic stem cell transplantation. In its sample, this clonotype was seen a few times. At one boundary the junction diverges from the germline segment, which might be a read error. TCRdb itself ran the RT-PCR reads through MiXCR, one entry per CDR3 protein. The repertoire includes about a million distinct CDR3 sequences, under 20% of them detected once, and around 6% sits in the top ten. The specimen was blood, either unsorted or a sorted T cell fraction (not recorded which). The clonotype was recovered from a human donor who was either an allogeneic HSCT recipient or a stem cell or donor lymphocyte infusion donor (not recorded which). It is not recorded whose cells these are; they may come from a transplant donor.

Here the CDR3 reads CASEERHF. For the CDR3, the DNA is TGTGCCAGCGAGGAGAGACACTTT. The chain couples TRBV7-9 to TRBJ1-1; D is ambiguous. The CDR3 is 8 amino acids. Germline V lookup: CDR1 SEHNR, CDR2 FQNEAQ (reference sequence).